Listed here are 5 T cell receptor beta chains from one sample, sequenced in a study of cytomegalovirus exposure and HLA in healthy donors. The PCR was carried out with 60 Vbeta primers and 13 Jbeta primers. The table came from immunoSEQ multiplex PCR; TCRdb's copy has only in-frame clones and leaves some out. The sample carries some 92,000 clones, about 80% recorded once. The source material was PBMCs. These receptor sequences come from a man between 18 and 35 years old in good health and CMV-seropositive.

The chain joins TRBV27 to TRBJ1-2, with TRBD1 matching over 10 bases. The trim removed 4 bases at V and 4 bases at J, leaving 12 bases unmatched. The germline V gene has CDR1 MNHEY and CDR2 SMNVEV (reference sequence). The CDR3 length is 17 residues. The CDR3 sequence: CASSSASTGGLAYGYTF. The CDR3, as DNA: TGTGCCAGCAGTTCCGCATCGACAGGGGGCCTTGCCTATGGCTACACCTTC.

Only a few counts were recorded for this clone. V gene TRBV5-4 combines with J gene TRBJ2-7; a possible D gene is TRBD2 (5 bases). Per germline, CDR1 SGHNT and CDR2 YYREEE (reference sequence). This CDR3 is built from 13 residues. Trimming stripped 1 base from V and 7 bases from J, with 12 bases between. CDR3 nucleotides: TGTGCCAGCAGCTTGAAGGTTTCGGGGGAGCAGTACTTC. This encodes CASSLKVSGEQYF.

This sequence joins TRBV6-4 and TRBJ2-3; 8 positions agree with TRBD2. CDR3 length: 13 residues. Losses at the gene ends were 6 bases for V and 2 bases for J; bases not matched to a gene: 1. Germline V gene data show CDR1 as MRHNA and CDR2 as SNTAGT. Written as DNA, the CDR3 is TGTGCCAGCAGCGGGGGGGCCACAGATACGCAGTATTTT. This sequence encodes CASSGGATDTQYF.

In DNA, the CDR3 is TGTGCCAGCTCTCGACAGGCAACTAATGAAAAACTGTTTTTT. Its translation is CASSRQATNEKLFF. V is TRBV18 and J is TRBJ1-4; possibly TRBD1 for D (6 bases). CDR3 length: 14 amino acids. With 6 bases removed from V and 0 bases from J, the gap between germline ends came to 8 bases. CDR1 KGHSH and CDR2 LQKENI come from the germline V gene.

The genes are TRBV2 and TRBJ1-2, with 9 bases matching TRBD1. The CDR3 is 13 amino acids. CDR1 SNHLY and CDR2 FYNNEI come from the germline V gene. Trimming took 6 bases from V and 7 from J; bases not matched to a gene: 6. Here the CDR3 DNA reads TGTGCCAGCAGAGAACAGGGGGCCGGTGGCTACACCTTC. Its protein product is CASREQGAGGYTF.